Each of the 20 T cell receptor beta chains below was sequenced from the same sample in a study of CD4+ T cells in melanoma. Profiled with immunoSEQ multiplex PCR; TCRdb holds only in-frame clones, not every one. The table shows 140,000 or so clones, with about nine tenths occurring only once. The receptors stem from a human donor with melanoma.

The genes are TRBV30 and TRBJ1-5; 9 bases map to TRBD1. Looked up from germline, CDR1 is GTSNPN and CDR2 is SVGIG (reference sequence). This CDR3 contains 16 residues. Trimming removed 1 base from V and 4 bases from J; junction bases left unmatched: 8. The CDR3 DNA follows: TGTGCCTGGAGTGGACACAGGGGGCTGGGTAATCAGCCCCAGCATTTT. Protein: CAWSGHRGLGNQPQHF.

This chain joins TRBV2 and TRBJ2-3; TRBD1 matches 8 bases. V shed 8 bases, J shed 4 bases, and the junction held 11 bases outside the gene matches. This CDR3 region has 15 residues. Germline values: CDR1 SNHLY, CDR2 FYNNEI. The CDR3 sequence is CASGLNTGGSDTQYF. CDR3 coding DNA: TGTGCCAGCGGCCTTAACACAGGGGGGTCAGATACGCAGTATTTT.

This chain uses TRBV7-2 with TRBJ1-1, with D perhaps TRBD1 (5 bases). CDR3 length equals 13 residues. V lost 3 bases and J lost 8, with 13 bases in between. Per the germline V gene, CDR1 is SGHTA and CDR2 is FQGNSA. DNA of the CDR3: TGTGCCAGCAGCTTTGAGAAGCGGGGCGAAGCTTTCTTT. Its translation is CASSFEKRGEAFF. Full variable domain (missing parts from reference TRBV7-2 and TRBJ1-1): GAGVSQSPSNKVTEKGKDVELRCDPISGHTALYWYRQSLGQGLEFLIYFQGNSAPDKSGLPSDRFSAERTGGSVSTLTIQRTQQEDSAVYLCASSFEKRGEAFFGQGTRLTVV.

CDR3 DNA sequence: TGTGCCAGCAGTACAGGGGGAAGTTGGACTGAAGCTTTCTTT. This encodes CASSTGGSWTEAFF. The genes are TRBV6-1 and TRBJ1-1; TRBD1 aligns across 8 bases. The germline V gene encodes CDR1 MNHNS and CDR2 SASEGT. V lost 5 bases, J lost 5 bases, and 7 bases stayed unmatched. The CDR3 is 14 amino acids.

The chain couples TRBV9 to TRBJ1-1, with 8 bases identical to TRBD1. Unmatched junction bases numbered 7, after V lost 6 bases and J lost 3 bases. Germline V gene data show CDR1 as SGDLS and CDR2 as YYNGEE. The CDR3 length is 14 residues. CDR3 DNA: TGTGCCAGCACTAGGACAGGGATGGACACTGAAGCTTTCTTT. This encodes CASTRTGMDTEAFF.

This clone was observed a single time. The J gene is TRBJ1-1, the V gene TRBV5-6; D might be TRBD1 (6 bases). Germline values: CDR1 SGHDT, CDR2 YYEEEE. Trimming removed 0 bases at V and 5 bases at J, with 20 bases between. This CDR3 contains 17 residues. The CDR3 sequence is CASSLEAGASMRTEAFF. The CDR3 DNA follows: TGTGCCAGCAGCTTGGAGGCGGGGGCGTCCATGAGGACTGAAGCTTTCTTT.

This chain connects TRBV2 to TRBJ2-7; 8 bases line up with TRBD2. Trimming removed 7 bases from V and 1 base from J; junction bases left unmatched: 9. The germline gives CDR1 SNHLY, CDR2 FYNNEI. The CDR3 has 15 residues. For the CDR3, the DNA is TGTGCCAGCAACCCGGGGCGGGGGGCGTCCTACGAGCAGTACTTC. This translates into CASNPGRGASYEQYF.

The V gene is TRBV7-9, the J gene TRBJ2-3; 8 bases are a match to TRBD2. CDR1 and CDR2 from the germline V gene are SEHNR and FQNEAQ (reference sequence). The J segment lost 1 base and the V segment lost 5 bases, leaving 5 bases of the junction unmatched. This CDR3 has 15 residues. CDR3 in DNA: TGTGCCAGCAGCCCGAGAGCGGGGGGCACAGATACGCAGTATTTT. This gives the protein CASSPRAGGTDTQYF.

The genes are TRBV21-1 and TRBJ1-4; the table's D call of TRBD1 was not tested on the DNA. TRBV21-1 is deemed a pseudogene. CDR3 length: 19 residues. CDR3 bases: TGTGCCAGCAGCGAGACAGGGTTTATTGCGTCGGCAACTAATGAAAAACTGTTTTTT. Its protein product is CASSETGFIASATNEKLFF.

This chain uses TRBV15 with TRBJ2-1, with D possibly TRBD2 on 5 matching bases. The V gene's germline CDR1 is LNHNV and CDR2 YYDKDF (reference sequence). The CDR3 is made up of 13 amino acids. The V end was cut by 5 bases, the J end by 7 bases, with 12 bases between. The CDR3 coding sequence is TGTGCCACCAGCTTCGACCGAGGGAATGAGCAGTTCTTC. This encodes CATSFDRGNEQFF.

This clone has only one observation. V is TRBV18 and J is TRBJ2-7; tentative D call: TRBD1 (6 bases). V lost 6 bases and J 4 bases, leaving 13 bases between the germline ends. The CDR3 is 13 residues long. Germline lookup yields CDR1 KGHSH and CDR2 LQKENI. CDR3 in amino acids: CASSRDTLYEQYF. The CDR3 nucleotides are TGTGCCAGCTCCCGGGACACACTTTACGAGCAGTACTTC. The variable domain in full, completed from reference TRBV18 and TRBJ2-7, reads NAGVMQNPRHLVRRRGQEARLRCSPMKGHSHVYWYRQLPEEGLKFMVYLQKENIIDESGMPKERFSAEFPKEGPSILRIQQVVRGDSAAYFCASSRDTLYEQYFGPGTRLTVT.

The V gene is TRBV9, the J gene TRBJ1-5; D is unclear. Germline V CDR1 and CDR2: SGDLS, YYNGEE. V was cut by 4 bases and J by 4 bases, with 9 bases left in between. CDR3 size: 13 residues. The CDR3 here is CASSPLPNQPQHF. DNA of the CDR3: TGTGCCAGCAGCCCCTTGCCTAATCAGCCCCAGCATTTT.

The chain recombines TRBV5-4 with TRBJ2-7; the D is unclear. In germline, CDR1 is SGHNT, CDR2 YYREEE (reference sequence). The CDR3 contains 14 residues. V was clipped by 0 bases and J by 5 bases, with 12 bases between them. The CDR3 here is CASSLVGPPHEQYF. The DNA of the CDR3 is TGTGCCAGCAGCTTGGTAGGACCCCCCCACGAGCAGTACTTC.

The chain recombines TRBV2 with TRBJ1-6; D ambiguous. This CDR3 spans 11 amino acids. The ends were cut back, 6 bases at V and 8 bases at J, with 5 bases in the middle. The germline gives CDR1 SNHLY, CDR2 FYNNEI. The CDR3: CASRDDSPLHF. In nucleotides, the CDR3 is TGTGCCAGCAGGGATGATTCACCCCTCCACTTT.

CDR3 sequence reads: CASSFQETQYF. As DNA, the CDR3 is TGCGCCAGCAGCTTCCAAGAGACCCAGTACTTC. The rearrangement uses TRBV5-1 and TRBJ2-5; D not certain. Germline assignment: CDR1 SGHRS and CDR2 YFSETQ. This CDR3 spans 11 amino acids. V lost 2 bases, J lost 1 base, and 0 bases lay in between.

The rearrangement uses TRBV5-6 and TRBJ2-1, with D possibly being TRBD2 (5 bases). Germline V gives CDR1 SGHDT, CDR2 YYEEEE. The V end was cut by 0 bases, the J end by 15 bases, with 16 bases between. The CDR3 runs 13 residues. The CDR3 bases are TGTGCCAGCAGCTTGGGTACGGGGAATCGGTGGTTCTTC. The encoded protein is CASSLGTGNRWFF.

CDR3 DNA: TGCAGCGTTGGTGGGGCCAGCTACGAGCAGTACTTC. Amino acid sequence: CSVGGASYEQYF. The rearrangement joins TRBV29-1 to TRBJ2-7, with TRBD1 as a possible D gene (5 bases). The V gene's germline CDR1 is SQVTM and CDR2 ANQGSEA. The CDR3 covers 12 residues. V shed 4 bases and J shed 3 bases, with 10 bases lying between them.

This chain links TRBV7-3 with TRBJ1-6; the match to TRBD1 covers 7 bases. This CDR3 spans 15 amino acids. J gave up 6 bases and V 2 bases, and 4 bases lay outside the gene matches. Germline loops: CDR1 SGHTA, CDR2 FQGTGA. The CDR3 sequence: CASSLLGDSNSPLHF. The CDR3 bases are TGTGCCAGCAGCTTATTGGGGGACAGTAATTCACCCCTCCACTTT.

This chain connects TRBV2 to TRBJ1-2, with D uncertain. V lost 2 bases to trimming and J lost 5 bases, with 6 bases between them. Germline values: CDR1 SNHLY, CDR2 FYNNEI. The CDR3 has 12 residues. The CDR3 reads CASSEFRYGYTF. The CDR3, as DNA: TGTGCCAGCAGTGAATTCCGATATGGCTACACCTTC.

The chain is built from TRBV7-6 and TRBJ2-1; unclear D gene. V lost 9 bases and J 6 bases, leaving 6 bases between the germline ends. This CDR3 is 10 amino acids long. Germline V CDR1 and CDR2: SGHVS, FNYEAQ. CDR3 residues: CASGTNEQFF. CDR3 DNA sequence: TGTGCCAGTGGCACCAATGAGCAGTTCTTC.